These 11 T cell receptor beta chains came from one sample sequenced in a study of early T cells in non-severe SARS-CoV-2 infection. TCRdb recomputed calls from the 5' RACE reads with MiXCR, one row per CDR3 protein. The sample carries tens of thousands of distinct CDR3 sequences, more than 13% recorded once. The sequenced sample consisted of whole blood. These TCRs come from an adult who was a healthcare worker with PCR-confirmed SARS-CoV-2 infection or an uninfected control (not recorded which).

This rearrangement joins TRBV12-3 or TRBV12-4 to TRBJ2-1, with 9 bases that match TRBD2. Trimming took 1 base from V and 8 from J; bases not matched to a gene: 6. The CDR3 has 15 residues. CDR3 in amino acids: CASSLGLAGVDEQFF. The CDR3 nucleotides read TGTGCCAGCAGTTTAGGATTAGCGGGAGTCGATGAGCAGTTCTTC.

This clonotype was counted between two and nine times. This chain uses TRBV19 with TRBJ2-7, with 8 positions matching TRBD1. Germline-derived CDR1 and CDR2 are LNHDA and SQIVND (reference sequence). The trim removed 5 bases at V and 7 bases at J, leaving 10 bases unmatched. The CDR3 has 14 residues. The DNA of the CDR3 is TGTGCCAGTAGTCAGGGGGCGCGAGTAGGAGAGCAGTACTTC. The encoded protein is CASSQGARVGEQYF.

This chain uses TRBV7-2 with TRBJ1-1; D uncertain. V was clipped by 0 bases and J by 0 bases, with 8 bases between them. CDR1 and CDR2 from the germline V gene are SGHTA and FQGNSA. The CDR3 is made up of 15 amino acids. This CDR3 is CASSLAAPLNTEAFF. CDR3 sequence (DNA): TGTGCCAGCAGCTTAGCGGCTCCGTTGAACACTGAAGCTTTCTTT.

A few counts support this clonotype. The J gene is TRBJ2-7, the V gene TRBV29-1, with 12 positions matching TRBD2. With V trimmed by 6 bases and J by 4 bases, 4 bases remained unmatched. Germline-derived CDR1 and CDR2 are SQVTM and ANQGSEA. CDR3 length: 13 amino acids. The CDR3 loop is CSVRTSGAYEQYF. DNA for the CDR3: TGCAGCGTCCGGACTAGCGGGGCTTACGAGCAGTACTTC.

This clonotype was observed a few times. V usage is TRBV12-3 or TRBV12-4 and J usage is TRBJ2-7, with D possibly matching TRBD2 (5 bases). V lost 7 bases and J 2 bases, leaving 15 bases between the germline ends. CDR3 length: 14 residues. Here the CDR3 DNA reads TGTGCCAGCACCTCCCGGGGAGAGACCTACGAGCAGTACTTC. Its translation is CASTSRGETYEQYF.

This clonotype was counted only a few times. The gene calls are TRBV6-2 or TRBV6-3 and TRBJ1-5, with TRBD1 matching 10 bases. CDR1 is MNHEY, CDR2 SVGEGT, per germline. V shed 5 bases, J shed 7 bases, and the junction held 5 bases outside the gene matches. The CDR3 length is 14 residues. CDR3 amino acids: CASSKTGGGQPQHF. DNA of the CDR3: TGTGCCAGCAGTAAGACAGGGGGCGGCCAGCCCCAGCATTTT.

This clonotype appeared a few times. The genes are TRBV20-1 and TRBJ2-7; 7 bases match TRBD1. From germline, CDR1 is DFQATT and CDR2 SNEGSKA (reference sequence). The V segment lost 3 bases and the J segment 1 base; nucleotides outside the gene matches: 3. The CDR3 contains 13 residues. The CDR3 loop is CSASHRGSYEQYF. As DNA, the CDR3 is TGCAGTGCTAGTCACAGGGGATCCTACGAGCAGTACTTC.

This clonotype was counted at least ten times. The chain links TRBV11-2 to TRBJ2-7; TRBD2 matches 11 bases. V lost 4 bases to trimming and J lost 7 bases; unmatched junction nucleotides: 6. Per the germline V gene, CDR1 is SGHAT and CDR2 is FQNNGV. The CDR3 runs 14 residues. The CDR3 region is CASSSGTSGWEQYF. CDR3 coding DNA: TGTGCCAGCAGCTCCGGGACTAGCGGTTGGGAGCAGTACTTC.

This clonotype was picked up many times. CDR3 DNA: TGTGCCAGCAGCCAAGGGTCCGGCCTGATTTATGGCTACACCTTC. Its protein is CASSQGSGLIYGYTF. The chain couples TRBV12-3 or TRBV12-4 to TRBJ1-2; D is undetermined. The CDR3 length is 15 residues. Between the trimmed V and J ends, which lost 6 bases and 5 bases, there was a span of 19 bases.

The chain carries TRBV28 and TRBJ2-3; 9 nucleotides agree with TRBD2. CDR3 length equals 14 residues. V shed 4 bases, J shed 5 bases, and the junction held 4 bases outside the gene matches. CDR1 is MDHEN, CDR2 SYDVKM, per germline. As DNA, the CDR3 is TGTGCCAGCAGTTCGGCGGGGGGGATAGATACGCAGTATTTT. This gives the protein CASSSAGGIDTQYF.

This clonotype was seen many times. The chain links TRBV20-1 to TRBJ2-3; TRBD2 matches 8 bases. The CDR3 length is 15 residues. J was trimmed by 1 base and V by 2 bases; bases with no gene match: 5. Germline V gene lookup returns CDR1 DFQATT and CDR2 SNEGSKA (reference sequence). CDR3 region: CSARSLAGRTDTQYF. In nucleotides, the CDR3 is TGCAGTGCTAGATCCCTAGCGGGTCGCACAGATACGCAGTATTTT.